The 15 T cell receptor beta chains in this list originate from one sample, sequenced in a study of blood T cell repertoires in COVID-19. Assay used: immunoSEQ multiplex PCR; TCRdb lists only in-frame clones, some missing. The data hold about 150,000 clones, with 78% observed a single time. The sample taken for sequencing was peripheral blood. These TCRs come from a man older than 75 with acute or convalescent COVID-19.

This clone came up a few times. CDR3 sequence reads: CASSSLGGGRTDTQYF. CDR3 nucleotides: TGTGCCAGCAGTTCCCTCGGCGGGGGGAGAACAGATACGCAGTATTTT. The rearrangement uses TRBV6-2 or TRBV6-3 and TRBJ2-3, with TRBD2 identical over 8 bases. This CDR3 is 16 amino acids long. The ends lost 4 bases at V and 3 bases at J; junction bases unmatched: 9. Looked up from germline, CDR1 is MNHEY and CDR2 is SVGEGT.

V is TRBV5-6 and J is TRBJ1-1, with D perhaps TRBD1 (6 bases). Germline V gene sequence: CDR1 SGHDT, CDR2 YYEEEE. This CDR3 has 12 amino acids. With 0 bases removed from V and 10 bases from J, the gap between germline ends came to 10 bases. CDR3 residues: CASSLGGRGAFF. The CDR3 coding sequence is TGTGCCAGCAGCTTGGGGGGGCGCGGAGCTTTCTTT.

The chain's CDR3 is CASSVGGAHQPQHF. The CDR3 region has the DNA TGTGCCAGCAGCGTAGGTGGGGCCCATCAGCCCCAGCATTTT. The V and J genes are TRBV9 and TRBJ1-5, with D perhaps TRBD1 (5 bases). Germline V gives CDR1 SGDLS, CDR2 YYNGEE. V was shortened by 0 bases and J by 5 bases, with 9 bases between the two germline ends. There are 14 residues in the CDR3.

This chain links TRBV6-2 or TRBV6-3 with TRBJ2-2, with TRBD1 matching over 7 bases. The CDR3 sequence is 15 residues long. Germline V gene lookup returns CDR1 MNHEY and CDR2 SVGEGT. The V and J ends lost 6 bases and 3 bases, in that order; junction bases with no gene match: 7. CDR3 loop: CASSMTGSHTGELFF. CDR3 DNA: TGTGCCAGCAGCATGACAGGGAGTCACACCGGGGAGCTGTTTTTT.

This chain joins TRBV20-1 and TRBJ1-1; tentative D call: TRBD1 (6 bases). V shed 5 bases and J shed 7 bases, with 11 bases lying between them. Looked up from germline, CDR1 is DFQATT and CDR2 is SNEGSKA (reference sequence). This CDR3 is built from 11 residues. The CDR3 reads CSAHRADEAFF. CDR3 nucleotides: TGCAGTGCTCACAGGGCGGATGAAGCTTTCTTT.

The rearrangement uses TRBV5-1 and TRBJ2-1; 13 bases align to TRBD2. CDR3 length: 15 residues. J was trimmed by 6 bases and V by 3 bases; bases with no gene match: 3. The V gene's germline CDR1 is SGHRS and CDR2 YFSETQ. CDR3 DNA sequence: TGCGCCAGCAGCTCCGGACTAGCGGGGGTCAATGAGCAGTTCTTC. As protein: CASSSGLAGVNEQFF.

V gene TRBV9 combines with J gene TRBJ2-3; TRBD2 matches 9 bases. The CDR3 has 16 amino acids. The V gene's germline CDR1 is SGDLS and CDR2 YYNGEE. The V segment lost 0 bases and the J segment 1 base; nucleotides outside the gene matches: 3. The CDR3 DNA sequence: TGTGCCAGCAGCGTAGGAGTAGCGGGGGGCACAGATACGCAGTATTTT. It translates to CASSVGVAGGTDTQYF.

The V gene is TRBV5-1, the J gene TRBJ1-1; 7 bases are a match to TRBD1. Trimming at V came to 0 bases and at J to 0 bases, leaving 5 bases not matched to a gene. CDR3 length: 16 residues. Germline CDR1 is SGHRS and CDR2 is YFSETQ. The CDR3 loop reads CASSLAPQGLNTEAFF. CDR3 nucleotide sequence: TGCGCCAGCAGCTTGGCCCCACAGGGGTTGAACACTGAAGCTTTCTTT.

The chain combines TRBV24-1 with TRBJ2-7; TRBD2 agrees at 8 bases. Germline trimming cut 3 bases from V and 3 bases from J; bases unmatched to any gene: 12. The CDR3 runs to 17 residues. CDR1 and CDR2 from the germline V gene are KGHDR and SFDVKD. The CDR3: CATSDPHSRGVFYEQYV. CDR3 coding DNA: TGTGCCACCAGTGATCCTCATTCGCGGGGGGTCTTCTACGAGCAGTACGTC.

The J gene is TRBJ2-2, the V gene TRBV10-3; D remains unclear. V lost 6 bases, J lost 4 bases, and 6 bases lay in between. The germline V gene has CDR1 ENHRY and CDR2 SYGVKD. The CDR3 is made up of 12 amino acids. The CDR3 nucleotides read TGTGCCATCAGACCCAGCACCGGGGAGCTGTTTTTT. It is translated as CAIRPSTGELFF.

The chain joins TRBV27 to TRBJ2-1; weak D call: TRBD2 (6 bases). The ends were cut back, 9 bases at V and 0 bases at J, with 15 bases in the middle. The CDR3 contains 15 residues. Germline loops: CDR1 MNHEY, CDR2 SMNVEV (reference sequence). CDR3 sequence reads: CASGRGLSSYNEQFF. The CDR3 nucleotides are TGTGCCAGTGGCCGGGGACTCAGCTCCTACAATGAGCAGTTCTTC.

The chain links TRBV7-2 to TRBJ2-1; D might be TRBD2 (7 bases). This CDR3 spans 14 amino acids. Per germline, CDR1 SGHTA and CDR2 FQGNSA. V was cut by 7 bases and J by 7 bases, with 17 bases left in between. CDR3 sequence reads: CASKSGGDVNEQFF. In DNA form, the CDR3 reads TGTGCCAGCAAGTCGGGGGGCGACGTAAATGAGCAGTTCTTC.

This clone was seen only once. The J gene is TRBJ1-2, the V gene TRBV6-2 or TRBV6-3; 7 nucleotides align to TRBD1. Unmatched junction bases numbered 7, after V lost 1 base and J lost 8 bases. The CDR3 spans 14 residues. Germline V gene data show CDR1 as MNHEY and CDR2 as SVGEGT. DNA for the CDR3: TGTGCCAGCAGTTACTTCACAGGGGATTGGGGCTACACCTTC. Protein sequence: CASSYFTGDWGYTF.

The V and J genes are TRBV27 and TRBJ2-5, with 9 nucleotides matching TRBD2. Germline-derived CDR1 and CDR2 are MNHEY and SMNVEV (reference sequence). The CDR3 is made up of 15 amino acids. V shed 3 bases and J 5 bases; nucleotides not matched to a gene: 7. Here the CDR3 reads CASSFSRGGKETQYF. CDR3 nucleotides: TGTGCCAGCAGTTTTTCGCGGGGGGGGAAGGAGACCCAGTACTTC.

This clone was seen just once. This rearrangement joins TRBV20-1 to TRBJ2-3; D might be TRBD1 (5 bases). The CDR3 runs 14 residues. The germline V and J ends were trimmed by 3 bases and 0 bases, with 10 bases remaining between them. The germline gives CDR1 DFQATT, CDR2 SNEGSKA (reference sequence). The CDR3 DNA reads as TGCAGTGCTAGTAGACAGCGTAGCACAGATACGCAGTATTTT. It yields the protein CSASRQRSTDTQYF.